The sequence of this TCR beta chain was determined in a study of blood T cell repertoires in COVID-19. The CDR3 is 13 amino acids. Germline-derived CDR1 and CDR2 are SGHRS and YFSETQ. Between the trimmed V and J ends, which lost 0 bases and 5 bases, there was a span of 6 bases. This table comes from immunoSEQ multiplex PCR, and its TCRdb copy is limited to in-frame clones, with some not included. The sample shows a few hundred thousand clones, about 82% of them seen only once. Material: peripheral blood. The chain is built from TRBV5-1 and TRBJ2-1; D ambiguous. The receptor comes from a woman aged 45-65 years with acute or convalescent COVID-19. This CDR3 is CASSLGINNEQFF. The CDR3 region has the DNA TGCGCCAGCAGCTTGGGTATAAACAATGAGCAGTTCTTC.